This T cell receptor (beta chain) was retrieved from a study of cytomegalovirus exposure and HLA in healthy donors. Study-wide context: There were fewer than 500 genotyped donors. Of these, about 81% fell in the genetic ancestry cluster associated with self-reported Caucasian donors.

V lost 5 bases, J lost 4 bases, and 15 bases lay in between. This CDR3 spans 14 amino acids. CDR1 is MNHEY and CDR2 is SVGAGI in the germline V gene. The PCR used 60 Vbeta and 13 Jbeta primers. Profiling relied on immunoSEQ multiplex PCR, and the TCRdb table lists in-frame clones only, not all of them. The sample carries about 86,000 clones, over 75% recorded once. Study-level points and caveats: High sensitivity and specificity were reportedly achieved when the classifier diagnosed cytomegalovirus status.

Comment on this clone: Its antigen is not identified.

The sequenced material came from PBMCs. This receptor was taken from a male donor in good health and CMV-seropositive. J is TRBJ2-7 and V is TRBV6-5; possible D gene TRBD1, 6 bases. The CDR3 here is CASSRLLGQYEQYF. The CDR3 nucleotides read TGTGCCAGCAGTCGTCTTCTCGGACAGTACGAGCAGTACTTC.